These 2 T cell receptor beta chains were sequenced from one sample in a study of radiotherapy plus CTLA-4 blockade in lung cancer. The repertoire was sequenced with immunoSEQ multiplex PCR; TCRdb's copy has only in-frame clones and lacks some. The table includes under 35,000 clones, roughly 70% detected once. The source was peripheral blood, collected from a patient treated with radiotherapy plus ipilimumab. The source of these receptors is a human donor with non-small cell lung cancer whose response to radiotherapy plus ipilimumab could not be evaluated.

The CDR3: CASSFFQDQPQHF. The CDR3 nucleotides are TGTGCCAGCAGCTTTTTCCAGGATCAGCCCCAGCATTTT. The rearrangement links TRBV7-2 to TRBJ1-5; D uncertain. Trimming shortened V by 3 bases and J by 5 bases, and 8 bases separated the two germline ends. The CDR3 is 13 amino acids. Per germline, CDR1 SGHTA and CDR2 FQGNSA.

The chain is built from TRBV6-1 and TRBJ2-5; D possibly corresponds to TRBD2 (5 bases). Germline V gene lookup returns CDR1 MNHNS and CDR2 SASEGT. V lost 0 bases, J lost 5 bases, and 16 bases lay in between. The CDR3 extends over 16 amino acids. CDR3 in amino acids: CASSEAETTKSETQYF. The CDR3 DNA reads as TGTGCCAGCAGTGAAGCTGAGACTACTAAATCGGAGACCCAGTACTTC.